This T cell receptor beta chain was sequenced in a study of T cells in Graves' hyperthyroidism and ophthalmopathy (dated by TCRdb to the late 2010s). The study in broad terms: Peripheral blood samples were taken at initial diagnosis, before any treatment was given. The approximately 90 discovery patients were divided at random into training and test sets in a 7:3 ratio. To identify TCR V-J signatures that set the groups apart, the researchers used a discovery cohort of about a hundred patients, made up of 43 with Graves' ophthalmopathy and 55 to 65 with stable Graves' hyperthyroidism. The paper reports TCR Vbeta CDR3 sequencing of over 120 peripheral blood samples: over 40 ophthalmopathy, around 80 hyperthyroidism and 17 progressor patients. Once sampling was done, hyperthyroidism patients were given methimazole at a starting dose of 30 mg daily, whereas ophthalmopathy patients were given high-dose intravenous methylprednisolone. Prospective prediction of ophthalmopathy was tested in an independent validation cohort of 18 to 20 hyperthyroidism patients and roughly 16 patients who later progressed to ophthalmopathy. The study also compared thyroid tissue and blood T-cell repertoires from a handful of Graves' hyperthyroidism patients.

The TCR beta CDR3 regions were amplified from the RNA transcripts. A first-round RT-PCR of the TCR CDR3 used the HTBI primer set with the Qiagen OneStep RT-PCR kit. Libraries were constructed in a second round of multiplex PCR, after which size selection and purification were carried out. Paired-end sequencing of the libraries was performed with 100 bp reads on an Illumina HiSeq2000. Per the authors' processing: SOAPnuke was used to process the raw data, throwing out any read that contained adapters or uncalled bases, had a mean Phred below 15, or lacked an exact constant-primer or identifier match. High-quality paired reads were merged with COPE v1.2.5, and unique nucleotide sequences were defined as clonotypes. Clonotypes were aligned to IMGT TRBV, TRBD and TRBJ reference segments using MiTCR v1.1. Analysis was restricted to V-J combinations with a frequency above 0.0001, which covered 99% to 99.2% of repertoires. A TCS score was defined as the ratio of F50 (clonal expansion) to E x V (chaos), with BLOSUM62-based TCRdist applied between CDR3 peptides within each V-J. Welch's t-statistics and random forest reduced roughly 500 V-J features to roughly 13, which were used in a naive Bayes classifier (R e1071). The public reads were reprocessed in TCRdb via fastp at Q25 and MiXCR, keeping in-frame beta chains. A single entry per CDR3 protein holds the most common genes and DNA from its merged rows. The V and J calls reflect TCRdb's pipeline rather than the authors' work. The sample table records around 540,000 distinct CDR3 sequences; roughly a sixth of these occur just once. In total, the top ten clones hold over 25% of the sample.

CDR1 and CDR2 are read off the germline V gene (reference sequence) as DFQATT and SNEGSKA. From the cysteine up to the phenylalanine, the CDR3 has a length of 13 residues. The DNA shown is the 39-base CDR3, in frame from base 1. V is shortened by 3 bases, J by 7 bases, and the region joining them spans 13 bases. In the ophthalmopathy patients, disease was moderately to severely active, with a Clinical Activity Score of 3 or more, a NOSPECS grade of 4 or more, and a duration of less than 3 months. The study excluded patients with uncontrolled infections, other autoimmune diseases, pregnancy or lactation. Diagnoses were established on the basis of clinical symptoms, serum thyroxine and TRAb, thyroid ultrasound, and orbital computed tomography. PBMCs were isolated from roughly 10 ml of fresh peripheral blood by Ficoll-Paque density gradient centrifugation. Total RNA was extracted using Trizol reagent, and RNA quality was assessed on an Agilent 2100 Bioanalyzer.

This clonotype has a count of ten or more. The target of this receptor is not known. Base qualities are missing; no much larger clone stands one base away. Broad study findings and their caveats: Sample size was not statistically predetermined, and investigators were not blinded to group allocation. Most expanded thyroid clonotypes (frequency above 0.001) were also found in blood, which suggests that blood repertoires may mirror thyroid immune responses. A model built on a 13 V-J signature distinguished ophthalmopathy from stable hyperthyroidism, reaching 85% to 90% sensitivity and around 81% specificity in cross-validation and 80%/75% in testing. During validation, the model predicted progression to ophthalmopathy a median of about 6.5 months ahead of onset, with roughly 65% sensitivity and 72.22% specificity.

Input material: blood. This TCR came from a woman aged 25 to 39 with Graves' ophthalmopathy. The V and J genes are TRBV20-1 and TRBJ2-1, and perhaps TRBD1 as D gene, on 5 matching bases. The bases read TGCAGTGCTAGGGGGCTTGGGCGGAATGAGCAGTTCTTC. This translates into CSARGLGRNEQFF.